This T cell receptor (beta chain) derives from a study of blood T cell repertoires in COVID-19. At the level of the study: Researchers got acute and convalescent COVID-19 samples from the United States, Italy and Spain. T cells, B-cell-depleted T cells, or PBMCs supplied cDNA or gDNA.

Original data processing: For nucleated cells, counts were estimated from reference gene primer amplification. Sequencing was performed with immunoSEQ multiplex PCR; in TCRdb, only in-frame clones are kept and a portion is missing. The V and J calls and clone size were taken over from that table, and D and trimming were inferred from the DNA. The table has 87,000 or so clones, 75% to 90% seen once. Trimming took off 5 bases at V and 4 bases at J, with 12 bases between the two ends. Germline values: CDR1 MNHEY, CDR2 SVGAGI. This CDR3 comprises 14 residues. The TCR sequence derives from a woman aged 45-65 years with active or convalescent COVID-19. The specimen sequenced was peripheral blood. The chain carries TRBV6-5 and TRBJ1-3; no clear D gene. The CDR3 bases are TGTGCCAGCAGTCCGGACTACCAAGGAAACACCATATATTTT. Its translation is CASSPDYQGNTIYF.